Only one count was recorded for the clone carrying this T cell receptor (beta chain). Germline V gene sequence: CDR1 LNHDA, CDR2 SQIVND (reference sequence). The CDR3 extends over 15 amino acids. J was trimmed by 5 bases and V by 5 bases; bases with no gene match: 7. Clones were sequenced by immunoSEQ multiplex PCR, and TCRdb holds only the in-frame ones, with some missing. The sample has 8,500 to 13,000 clones, approximately 94% seen once. The data derive from a study of technical replicates of blood from a handful of donors. The chain has TRBV19 and TRBJ1-5; 9 bases map to TRBD1. The source is a human donor in good health. Specimen: PBMCs. The CDR3 DNA reads as TGTGCCAGTAGTCCGGGACAGGGAACGTATCAGCCCCAGCATTTT. This encodes CASSPGQGTYQPQHF.